This T cell receptor beta chain was sequenced in a study of identical twins. This clonotype was counted between two and nine times. From the 5' RACE reads, TCRdb called clonotypes with MiXCR, one entry per CDR3 protein. This table has 450,000 or so distinct CDR3 sequences, more than 20% appearing once. Germline V CDR1 and CDR2: MNHEY, SVGAGI. This CDR3 is 12 amino acids long. Trimming pared 5 bases from V and 4 bases from J, leaving 5 bases between. These data also formed part of another study, on T cells expressing NK-cell markers. That source reports: The authors sequenced eight donors, of whom seven were HCMV-seropositive and one was seronegative. The authors applied an anti-gamma-delta TCR antibody in several experiments, and it restricted sorting to alpha-beta TCR T cells. The CD3+CD56-NKG2C+ fraction of several donors was also led by these clonotypes.

The clonotype comes from a woman between 18 and 29 years old in good health. The chain joins TRBV6-5 to TRBJ2-2, with no clear D. Sequencing used CD4+ T cells sorted from blood. The CDR3 DNA reads as TGTGCCAGCAGTCCTACCACCGGGGAGCTGTTTTTT. Protein product: CASSPTTGELFF.